This T cell receptor (beta chain) was recorded in a study of blood T cell repertoires in COVID-19. For the study at large: COVID-19 samples collected from the United States, Italy and Spain covered acute and convalescent phases.

This CDR3 has 14 residues. J was trimmed by 4 bases and V by 4 bases; bases with no gene match: 6. From germline, CDR1 is KGHSH and CDR2 LQKENI. This table comes from immunoSEQ multiplex PCR, and its TCRdb copy is limited to in-frame clones, with some not included. Of a few hundred thousand clones detected, roughly 87% appear once; the ten largest clones hold approximately 5%. The receptor was isolated from a woman aged 45-65 years who had recovered from COVID-19. The gene calls are TRBV18 and TRBJ1-1, with 7 bases matching TRBD1. The sequencing input was PBMCs or T cells enriched from blood (not recorded which). This CDR3 reads CASSQDRVGTEAFF. In DNA, the CDR3 is TGTGCCAGCTCACAAGACAGGGTTGGCACTGAAGCTTTCTTT. Variable domain in full (rest from reference TRBV18 and TRBJ1-1): NAGVMQNPRHLVRRRGQEARLRCSPMKGHSHVYWYRQLPEEGLKFMVYLQKENIIDESGMPKERFSAEFPKEGPSILRIQQVVRGDSAAYFCASSQDRVGTEAFFGQGTRLTVV.